The 11 T cell receptor beta chains in this list originate from one sample, sequenced in a study of Ad26.COV2.S vaccination and SARS-CoV-2 variants. Sequencing was performed with immunoSEQ multiplex PCR; in TCRdb, only in-frame clones are kept and a portion is missing. Of just over 350,000 clones listed, about 85% are singletons. Documented treatment: over 15 received Ad26.COV2.S at low or high dose, single or two shots; several received placebo; per-sample allocation not given. Repertoires come from day 63 after the first vaccine or placebo injection. This sample comprised peripheral blood, obtained in a trial of Ad26.COV2.S vaccine versus placebo. The receptors were gathered from a person between 18 and 65 years old who received the Ad26.COV2.S COVID-19 vaccine or a placebo.

This clone was seen a few times. This rearrangement joins TRBV7-6 to TRBJ2-3, with 8 nucleotides matching TRBD1. CDR1 and CDR2 (germline): SGHVS, FNYEAQ. The ends lost 2 bases at V and 3 bases at J; junction bases unmatched: 1. The CDR3 covers 14 residues. The CDR3 is CASSLRTGTDTQYF. The CDR3 DNA sequence: TGTGCCAGCAGCTTAAGGACAGGGACAGATACGCAGTATTTT.

This chain connects TRBV7-6 to TRBJ2-2; TRBD1 agrees at 9 bases. V was pared by 4 bases and J by 4 bases, with 4 bases of the junction left unmatched. This CDR3 contains 15 residues. Germline lookup yields CDR1 SGHVS and CDR2 FNYEAQ. CDR3 sequence: CASSSGTGFTGELFF. The DNA of the CDR3 is TGTGCCAGCAGCTCCGGGACAGGGTTCACCGGGGAGCTGTTTTTT.

This chain joins TRBV2 and TRBJ1-1, with 8 bases identical to TRBD1. Germline trimming cut 7 bases from V and 4 bases from J; bases unmatched to any gene: 8. The CDR3 is made up of 14 amino acids. The germline CDR1 and CDR2 sequences are SNHLY and FYNNEI. The CDR3 region has the DNA TGTGCCAGCATCACAGGGGGTCTGGGCACTGAAGCTTTCTTT. Encoded protein: CASITGGLGTEAFF.

This clone has a handful of counts. The V and J genes are TRBV2 and TRBJ2-3; TRBD1 aligns across 9 bases. The CDR3 is made up of 14 amino acids. With V trimmed by 9 bases and J by 1 base, 5 bases remained unmatched. The germline gives CDR1 SNHLY, CDR2 FYNNEI. CDR3 nucleotide sequence: TGTGCCAGAACCTGGACAGGGGGCACAGATACGCAGTATTTT. Residues: CARTWTGGTDTQYF.

V usage is TRBV12-3 or TRBV12-4 and J usage is TRBJ2-5; 7 bases map to TRBD2. This CDR3 has 13 amino acids. Trimming took 8 bases from V and 5 from J; bases not matched to a gene: 8. CDR3 in DNA: TGTGCCAGCGGGCCTAGCGGCGGGGAGACCCAGTACTTC. Protein sequence: CASGPSGGETQYF.

The chain is built from TRBV11-2 and TRBJ2-3; perhaps TRBD1 as D (5 bases). With 1 base removed from V and 2 bases from J, the gap between germline ends came to 7 bases. The CDR3 is 14 amino acids. Germline CDR1 reads SGHAT; CDR2 reads FQNNGV. This chain's CDR3 is CASSLAGATDTQYF. The CDR3 nucleotides read TGTGCCAGCAGCTTAGCTGGGGCCACAGATACGCAGTATTTT.

This clone was seen only a few times. This chain joins TRBV30 and TRBJ1-2; D is unresolved. Trimming took off 0 bases at V and 3 bases at J, with 5 bases between the two ends. The germline V gene has CDR1 GTSNPN and CDR2 SVGIG (reference sequence). The CDR3 has 12 residues. CDR3 amino acids: CAWSVQDYGYTF. Written as DNA, the CDR3 is TGTGCCTGGAGTGTACAAGACTATGGCTACACCTTC. The variable domain in full, completed from reference TRBV30 and TRBJ1-2, reads SQTIHQWPATLVQPVGSPLSLECTVEGTSNPNLYWYRQAAGRGLQLLFYSVGIGQISSEVPQNLSASRPQDRQFILSSKKLLLSDSGFYLCAWSVQDYGYTFGSGTRLTVV.

In this sample, this clone turned up once. The chain joins TRBV5-4 to TRBJ2-2, with D tentatively TRBD1 or TRBD2 (6 bases each). Trimming removed 0 bases from V and 2 bases from J, with 14 bases in between. There are 17 residues in the CDR3. Germline CDR1 and CDR2: SGHNT and YYREEE (reference sequence). The CDR3 sequence is CASSLGLNGGNTGELFF. The CDR3, as DNA: TGTGCCAGCAGCTTGGGCCTGAACGGGGGCAACACCGGGGAGCTGTTTTTT.

The gene calls are TRBV6-5 and TRBJ1-2; TRBD1 matches at 8 bases. The CDR3 loop spans 14 amino acids. The germline gives CDR1 MNHEY, CDR2 SVGAGI. Trimming took 3 bases from V and 4 from J; bases not matched to a gene: 4. Written as DNA, the CDR3 is TGTGCCAGCAGTTATCTACAGGGGGTCTATGGCTACACCTTC. This sequence encodes CASSYLQGVYGYTF.

The chain recombines TRBV5-5 with TRBJ1-4; perhaps TRBD1 as D (5 bases). CDR1 is SGHKS, CDR2 YYEKEE, per germline (reference sequence). V was clipped by 0 bases and J by 4 bases, with 10 bases between them. This CDR3 has 15 residues. The DNA of the CDR3 is TGTGCCAGCAGCTTGGATGGGGGGTTTAATGAAAAACTGTTTTTT. It encodes CASSLDGGFNEKLFF.

The chain's CDR3 is CASSPIAGGPDNEQFF. DNA for the CDR3: TGTGCCAGCTCACCCATAGCGGGGGGGCCGGATAATGAGCAGTTCTTC. The chain combines TRBV18 with TRBJ2-1; 11 bases fit TRBD2. The germline gives CDR1 KGHSH, CDR2 LQKENI. J was trimmed by 7 bases and V by 3 bases; bases with no gene match: 8. The CDR3 runs 16 residues. The complete variable domain, with remaining parts taken from reference TRBV18 and TRBJ2-1, reads NAGVMQNPRHLVRRRGQEARLRCSPMKGHSHVYWYRQLPEEGLKFMVYLQKENIIDESGMPKERFSAEFPKEGPSILRIQQVVRGDSAAYFCASSPIAGGPDNEQFFGPGTRLTVL.